This T cell receptor beta chain emerged from a study of blood T cell repertoires in COVID-19. Clones were sequenced by immunoSEQ multiplex PCR, and TCRdb holds only the in-frame ones, with some missing. The table lists about 130,000 clones, approximately 81% of them singletons. The length of the CDR3 is 15 residues. With V trimmed by 5 bases and J by 0 bases, 6 bases remained unmatched. Looked up from germline, CDR1 is SEHNR and CDR2 is FQNEAQ (reference sequence). This TCR came from a woman aged 45-59 years with acute or convalescent COVID-19. The rearrangement uses TRBV7-9 and TRBJ1-2, with 7 nucleotides matching TRBD1. Sequencing was carried out using peripheral blood. CDR3 residues: CASSPWDSPNYGYTF. The CDR3 nucleotides are TGTGCCAGCAGCCCTTGGGACAGCCCTAACTATGGCTACACCTTC. Together with reference TRBV7-9 and TRBJ1-2, the CDR3 gives the full variable domain: DTGVSQNPRHKITKRGQNVTFRCDPISEHNRLYWYRQTLGQGPEFLTYFQNEAQLEKSRLLSDRFSAERPKGSFSTLEIQRTEQGDSAMYLCASSPWDSPNYGYTFGSGTRLTVV.